This entry concerns a single T cell receptor beta chain. Its binding antigen is unknown. No much larger clone is present one base from it, and per-base qualities are unavailable. These data are taken from a study of blood T cell repertoires in COVID-19 (dated by TCRdb to 2020 to 2022). With regard to the full study: The collaborator samples originated in the United States, Italy and Spain and spanned the acute and convalescent phases of COVID-19. Where available, HLA class I and class II types were taken from metadata supplied by the sample provider and were not determined by assay-based typing. The sample metadata nearly always contained a de-identified subject ID, COVID-19 status, age in years and sex. Subjects who had been exposed to COVID-19, were actively infected with it, or had recovered from it provided the deeply sampled blood TCRbeta repertoires that made up the dataset. The prospective study material was composed of cDNA or gDNA derived from T cells, B-cell-depleted T cells, or PBMCs. The repertoires were released in a freely available public database intended as a resource for research on the immune response to SARS-CoV-2. The samples were drawn from the first 160 participants of the ongoing ImmuneRACE study and from under 1,500 subjects provided by 6 global collaborators.

Study-level results and caveats: The quantity of clinical and demographic metadata differed by source and by participant and was supplied without curation.

Sequences MNHEY (CDR1) and SMNVEV (CDR2) are obtained from the germline V gene (reference sequence). From the cysteine up to the phenylalanine, the CDR3 has a length of 15 residues. The entry retains the CDR3 DNA only, 45 bases that are in frame from base 1. Between the V and J ends, shortened by 8 bases and 4 bases respectively, the junction contains 17 bases. Each collaborating institution followed its own protocols to collect whole blood in K2EDTA tubes. Collaborator samples were shipped for TCRbeta analysis as frozen whole blood, isolated PBMCs, or DNA extracted from either sample type. TCRbeta CDR3 regions were amplified from genomic DNA using the immunoSEQ Assay, a bias-controlled multiplex PCR. In the authors' own workflow: Nucleated cell counts per sample were estimated from amplification of reference gene primers within the assay. Sequence reads were collapsed and filtered to measure the absolute abundance of every unique TCRbeta CDR3 rearrangement. Productive Simpson clonality was computed per sample as the square root of Simpson's diversity index over productive rearrangements. TCRdb limited this immuneACCESS table to in-frame rearrangements with V and J called. A share of clones is missing; checked studies link under half to unresolved V genes, and the rest is unexplained. Clonal size and the V and J genes are those of that table, whereas D and trimming came from the DNA. This sample is represented by about 270,000 clones; roughly 84% of them were singletons. The ten largest clonotypes hold approximately 9% of the sample.

In this chain, TRBV27 is recombined with TRBJ2-2, with a tentative D gene TRBD1 over 6 matching bases. This sequence originates from a human donor in a cohort sampled during active COVID-19. The sequenced material came from peripheral blood. The nucleotide sequence is given as TGTGCCAGCGCCTTTTGGCAGGGGACCACCGGGGAGCTGTTTTTT. It is translated as CASAFWQGTTGELFF.